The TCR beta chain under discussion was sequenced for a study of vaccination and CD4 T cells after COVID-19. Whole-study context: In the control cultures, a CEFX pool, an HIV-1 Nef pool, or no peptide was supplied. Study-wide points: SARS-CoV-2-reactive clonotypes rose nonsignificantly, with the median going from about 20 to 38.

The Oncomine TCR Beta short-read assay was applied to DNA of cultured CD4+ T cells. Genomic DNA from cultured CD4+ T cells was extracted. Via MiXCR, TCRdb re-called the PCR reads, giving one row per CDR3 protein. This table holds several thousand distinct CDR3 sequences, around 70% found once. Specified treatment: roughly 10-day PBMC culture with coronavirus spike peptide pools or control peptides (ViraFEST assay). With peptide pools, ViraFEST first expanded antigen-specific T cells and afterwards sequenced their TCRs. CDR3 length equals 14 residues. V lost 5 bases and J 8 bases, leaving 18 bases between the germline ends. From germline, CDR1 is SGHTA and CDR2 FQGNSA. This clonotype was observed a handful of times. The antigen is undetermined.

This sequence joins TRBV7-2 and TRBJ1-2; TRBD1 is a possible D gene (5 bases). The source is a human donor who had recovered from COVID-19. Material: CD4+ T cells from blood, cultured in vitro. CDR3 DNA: TGTGCCAGCAGCCCGGGACCGACCTCTGAGGGCTACACCTTC. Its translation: CASSPGPTSEGYTF.